This T cell receptor beta chain appears in the sequencing data of a study of blood T cell repertoires in COVID-19. On the study more broadly: Sites in the United States, Italy and Spain provided acute and convalescent COVID-19 samples. PBMCs, B-cell-depleted T cells, or T cells were the source of the cDNA or gDNA that made up the material.

Measured with immunoSEQ multiplex PCR; TCRdb has only the in-frame clones, and not every one. The sample holds a few hundred thousand clones, around 89% seen once. Study members were between about 18 and 95 years old and lived in 25 or so US regions. Clinical histories supplied by participants themselves formed the basis of cohort assignment. Sequenced sample: PBMCs or T cells enriched from blood (not recorded which). This clonotype was sampled from a middle-aged woman who had recovered from COVID-19.

In DNA form, the CDR3 reads TGTGCCAGCAGCTTAGGGCAAGGGGTAGGGAAGGGCAATGAGCAGTTCTTC. As protein: CASSLGQGVGKGNEQFF. The chain employs TRBV11-2 and TRBJ2-1; a weak D match, TRBD1 (5 bases). The V and J ends lost 1 base and 6 bases respectively, with 19 bases between them. Germline CDR1 SGHAT, CDR2 FQNNGV. The CDR3 has 17 residues.